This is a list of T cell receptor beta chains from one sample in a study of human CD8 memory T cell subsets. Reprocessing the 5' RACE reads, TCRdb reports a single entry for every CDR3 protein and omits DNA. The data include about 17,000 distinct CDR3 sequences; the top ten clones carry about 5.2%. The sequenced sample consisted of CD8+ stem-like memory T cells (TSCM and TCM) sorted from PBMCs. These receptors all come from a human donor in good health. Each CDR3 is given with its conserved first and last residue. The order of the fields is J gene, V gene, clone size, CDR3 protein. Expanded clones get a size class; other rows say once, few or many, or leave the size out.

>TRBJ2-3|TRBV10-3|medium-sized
CAISDWSDITTDTQYF
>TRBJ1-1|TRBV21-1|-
CASSISPMNTEAFF
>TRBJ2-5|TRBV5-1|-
CASSFTSGRERQETQYF
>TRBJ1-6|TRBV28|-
CASSLSGGHNSPLHF
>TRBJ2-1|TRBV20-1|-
CSAIQSTDPEDEQFF
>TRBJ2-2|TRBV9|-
CASSVSSTGELFF
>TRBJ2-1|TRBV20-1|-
CSAGTSGEAYNEQFF
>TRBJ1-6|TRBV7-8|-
CASSQSGVLKSSYNSPLHF
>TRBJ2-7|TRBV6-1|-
CASRETDWLTEQYF
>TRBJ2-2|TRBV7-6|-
CASSPIAGSNTGELFF
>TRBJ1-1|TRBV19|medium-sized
CASRLNTEAFF
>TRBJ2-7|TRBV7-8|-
CASSLGSTSGTHLYEQYF
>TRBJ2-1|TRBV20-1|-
CSATSGLRYNEQFF
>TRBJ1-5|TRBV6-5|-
CASSWTANSNQPQHF
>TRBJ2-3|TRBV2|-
CASSETPRYTDTQYF
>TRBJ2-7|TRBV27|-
CASSLSRASEQYF
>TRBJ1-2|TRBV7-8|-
CASSVGLRGDGYTF
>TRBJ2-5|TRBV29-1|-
CSVHVIRDSTQETQYF
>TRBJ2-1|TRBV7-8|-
CASSWGQGADNEQFF
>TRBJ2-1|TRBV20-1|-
CSARDLRRDRNNEQFF
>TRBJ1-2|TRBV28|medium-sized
CASSRQLTGRNYGYTF
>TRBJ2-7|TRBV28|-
CASSPRLAETIYEQYF
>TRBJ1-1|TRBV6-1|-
CASSEDRLLNTEAFF
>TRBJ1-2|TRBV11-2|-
CASSSTGGALYGYTF
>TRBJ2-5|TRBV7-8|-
CASSFGEETQYF
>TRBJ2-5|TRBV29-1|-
CSVEDSAVRGTQYF
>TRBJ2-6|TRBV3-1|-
CASSRQFSGANVLTF
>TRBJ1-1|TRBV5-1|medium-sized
CASSLGWGLNTEAFF